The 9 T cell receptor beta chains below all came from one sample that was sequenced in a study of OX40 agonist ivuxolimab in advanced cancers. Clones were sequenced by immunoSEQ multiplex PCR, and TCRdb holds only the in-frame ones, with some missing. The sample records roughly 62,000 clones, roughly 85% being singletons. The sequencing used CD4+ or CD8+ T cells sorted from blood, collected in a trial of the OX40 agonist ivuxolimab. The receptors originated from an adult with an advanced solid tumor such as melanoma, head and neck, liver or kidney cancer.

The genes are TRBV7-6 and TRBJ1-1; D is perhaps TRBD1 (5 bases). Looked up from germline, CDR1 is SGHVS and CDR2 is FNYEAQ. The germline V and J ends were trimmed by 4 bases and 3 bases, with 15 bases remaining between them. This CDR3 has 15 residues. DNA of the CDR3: TGTGCCAGCAGCTCCTCACCGGGGGGGGACACTGAAGCTTTCTTT. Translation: CASSSSPGGDTEAFF.

CDR3 residues: CASSIQGNEKLFF. The CDR3 bases are TGTGCCAGTAGTATCCAGGGAAATGAAAAACTGTTTTTT. The rearrangement uses TRBV19 and TRBJ1-4; TRBD1 might be the D (5 bases). This CDR3 region has 13 residues. V lost 3 bases and J lost 5, with 7 bases in between. From germline, CDR1 is LNHDA and CDR2 SQIVND (reference sequence).

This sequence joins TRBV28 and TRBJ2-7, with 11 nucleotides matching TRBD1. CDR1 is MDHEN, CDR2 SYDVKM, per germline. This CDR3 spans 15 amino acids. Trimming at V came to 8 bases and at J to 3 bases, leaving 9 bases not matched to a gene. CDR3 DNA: TGTGCCAGCCGAAAAACCGGGACAGGGGGCTACGAGCAGTACTTC. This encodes CASRKTGTGGYEQYF.

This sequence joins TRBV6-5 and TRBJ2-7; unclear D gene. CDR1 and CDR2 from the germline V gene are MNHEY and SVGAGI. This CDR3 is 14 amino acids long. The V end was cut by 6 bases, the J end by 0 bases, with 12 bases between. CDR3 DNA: TGTGCCAGCAGGATATTTCAAAGCTCCTACGAGCAGTACTTC. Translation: CASRIFQSSYEQYF.

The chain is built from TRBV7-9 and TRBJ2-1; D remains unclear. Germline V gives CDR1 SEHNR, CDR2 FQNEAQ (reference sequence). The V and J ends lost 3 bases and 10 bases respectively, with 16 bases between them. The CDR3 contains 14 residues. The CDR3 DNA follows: TGTGCCAGCAGCTTTCAAGATCCGTCTCGGGAGCAGTTCTTC. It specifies CASSFQDPSREQFF.

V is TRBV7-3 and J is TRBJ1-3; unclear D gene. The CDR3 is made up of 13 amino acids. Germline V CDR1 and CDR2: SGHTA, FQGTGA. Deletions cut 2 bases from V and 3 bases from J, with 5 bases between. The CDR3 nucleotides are TGTGCCAGCAGCTTATATCATGGAAACACCATATATTTT. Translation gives CASSLYHGNTIYF.

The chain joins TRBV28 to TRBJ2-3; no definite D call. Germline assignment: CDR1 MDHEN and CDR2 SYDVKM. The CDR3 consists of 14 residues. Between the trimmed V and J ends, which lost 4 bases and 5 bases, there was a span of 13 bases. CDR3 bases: TGTGCCAGCAGTTCTGCGGATACCCTAGATACGCAGTATTTT. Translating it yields CASSSADTLDTQYF.

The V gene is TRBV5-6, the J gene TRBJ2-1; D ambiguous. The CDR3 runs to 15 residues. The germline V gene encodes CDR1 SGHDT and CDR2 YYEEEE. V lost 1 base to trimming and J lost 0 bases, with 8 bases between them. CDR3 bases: TGTGCCAGCAGCTTGTTTGGGGACTCCTACAATGAGCAGTTCTTC. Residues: CASSLFGDSYNEQFF.

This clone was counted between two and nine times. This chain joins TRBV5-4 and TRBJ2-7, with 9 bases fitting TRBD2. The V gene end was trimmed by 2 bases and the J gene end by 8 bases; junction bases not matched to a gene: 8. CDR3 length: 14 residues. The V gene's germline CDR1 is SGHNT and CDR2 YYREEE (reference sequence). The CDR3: CASSLAGGQIQQYF. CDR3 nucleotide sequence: TGTGCCAGCAGCTTAGCGGGGGGCCAGATCCAGCAGTACTTC.